Below, 17 T cell receptor beta chains from the same sample are listed, as sequenced in a study of shared clonotypes between healthy human individuals. CD8 cells regarded as naive lacked CD45RO, were positively chosen for CCR7, and omitted terminally differentiated effector memory CD45RA+ cells. Some clones are missing from TCRdb's copy, which holds only in-frame ones; the method was immunoSEQ multiplex PCR. In the table there are about 1.9 million clones, just over 90% of which are singletons. The specimen sequenced was naive CD8+ T cells from PBMCs. These receptors were collected from a man younger than 35 in good health. Some clones in this sample may be carry-over from other donors' samples.

The genes are TRBV27 and TRBJ2-1; the match to TRBD1 covers 9 bases. V was clipped by 7 bases and J by 4 bases; unmatched bases: 8. CDR3 size: 15 residues. Germline V gene data show CDR1 as MNHEY and CDR2 as SMNVEV (reference sequence). Written as DNA, the CDR3 is TGTGCCAGCACCCCGAGGGACAGGGATTACAATGAGCAGTTCTTC. As protein: CASTPRDRDYNEQFF.

The chain employs TRBV7-3 and TRBJ2-7, with 7 bases identical to TRBD1. Germline V gene sequence: CDR1 SGHTA, CDR2 FQGTGA. There are 15 residues in the CDR3. The V and J ends lost 4 bases and 5 bases, in that order; junction bases with no gene match: 11. CDR3 in amino acids: CASSSTDRERHEQYF. Written as DNA, the CDR3 is TGTGCCAGCAGCTCTACAGACAGGGAACGCCACGAGCAGTACTTC.

About this clone itself: This specimen includes other DNA sequences encoding the same CDR3. The rearrangement uses TRBV11-3 and TRBJ2-1; D gene ambiguous. CDR1 and CDR2 from the germline V gene are SGHNT and YENEEA. The CDR3 contains 13 residues. The germline V and J ends were trimmed by 1 base and 4 bases, with 5 bases remaining between them. The CDR3 is CASSLALYNEQFF. In DNA, the CDR3 is TGTGCCAGCAGCTTAGCACTGTACAATGAGCAGTTCTTC.

On this clone: Possible read error: a much larger clone is one base away. The sample carries other DNA sequences with the same CDR3. The chain is built from TRBV4-1 and TRBJ2-7, with D tentatively TRBD1 (5 bases). CDR3 length: 13 amino acids. Trimming took off 1 base at V and 4 bases at J, with 8 bases between the two ends. Germline V gives CDR1 MGHRA, CDR2 YSYEKL. The CDR3 DNA follows: TGCGCCAGCAGCCAAGGGAAGGGGTACGAGCAGTACTTC. Translating gives CASSQGKGYEQYF.

The CDR3 loop is CASSLLTRINEKLFF. CDR3 nucleotide sequence: TGTGCCAGCAGTTTATTGACACGGATTAATGAAAAACTGTTTTTT. The V call is TRBV28, the J call TRBJ1-4; the D is unclear. CDR3 length: 15 amino acids. The V and J ends lost 1 base and 4 bases respectively, with 10 bases between them. CDR1 MDHEN and CDR2 SYDVKM come from the germline V gene. Filled out from reference TRBV28 and TRBJ1-4, the complete variable domain reads DVKVTQSSRYLVKRTGEKVFLECVQDMDHENMFWYRQDPGLGLRLIYFSYDVKMKEKGDIPEGYSVSREKKERFSLILESASTNQTSMYLCASSLLTRINEKLFFGSGTQLSVL.

Worth noting for this clone: A read error may produce the germline difference seen at one junction end. The V call is TRBV4-1, the J call TRBJ2-1, with TRBD2 matching 10 bases. CDR1 MGHRA and CDR2 YSYEKL come from the germline V gene. The CDR3 has 16 amino acids. For the CDR3, the DNA is TGCGCCAGCAGTCAAGGGCCTAGCGGGAGTCTCAATGAGCAGTTCTTC. This translates into CASSQGPSGSLNEQFF.

A few counts support this clone. The same CDR3 also results from other DNA sequences found in this sample. The J gene is TRBJ2-7, the V gene TRBV27; D possibly corresponds to TRBD2 (5 bases). The CDR3 length is 13 residues. The germline CDR1 and CDR2 sequences are MNHEY and SMNVEV (reference sequence). Trimming took 3 bases from V and 1 from J, leaving 7 bases between them. The CDR3 DNA is TGTGCCAGCAGTTTTGGCGGGTCCTACGAGCAGTACTTC. This translates into CASSFGGSYEQYF.

Concerning this clone: The same CDR3 arises from other DNA sequences in this sample as well. The chain employs TRBV27 and TRBJ1-2, with D possibly TRBD1 on 5 matching bases. CDR3 size: 13 residues. Trimming removed 1 base from V and 8 bases from J, with 11 bases in between. In germline, CDR1 is MNHEY, CDR2 SMNVEV (reference sequence). The CDR3 nucleotides read TGTGCCAGCAGTTTATTGGGGGGGAGCGGCTACACCTTC. It yields the protein CASSLLGGSGYTF.

The chain links TRBV7-6 to TRBJ2-1; TRBD2 agrees at 11 bases. The CDR3 runs to 19 residues. Germline V gene lookup returns CDR1 SGHVS and CDR2 FNYEAQ. V was clipped by 6 bases and J by 0 bases; unmatched bases: 13. CDR3 bases: TGTGCCAGCAGGGACAAAGGGACTAGCGGATTTCTCTCCTACAATGAGCAGTTCTTC. It encodes CASRDKGTSGFLSYNEQFF.

The chain uses TRBV7-2 and TRBJ2-7; a possible D gene is TRBD1 (5 bases). The CDR3 covers 15 residues. V shed 1 base and J shed 0 bases, with 10 bases lying between them. Germline-derived CDR1 and CDR2 are SGHTA and FQGNSA. CDR3 sequence (DNA): TGTGCCAGCAGCTTAGTAACAGGTAACTCCTACGAGCAGTACTTC. It encodes CASSLVTGNSYEQYF.

The chain is built from TRBV7-8 and TRBJ2-5; 11 nucleotides match TRBD2. Germline V gene sequence: CDR1 SGHVS, CDR2 FQNEAQ. The J segment lost 4 bases and the V segment lost 5 bases, leaving 12 bases of the junction unmatched. The CDR3 loop spans 17 amino acids. In nucleotides, the CDR3 is TGTGCCAGCAGCCCATCCTTAGCGGGAGGGCCCCTAGAGACCCAGTACTTC. Protein product: CASSPSLAGGPLETQYF.

This sequence joins TRBV4-1 and TRBJ2-2; TRBD2 agrees at 12 bases. The CDR3 runs to 18 residues. Germline CDR1 reads MGHRA; CDR2 reads YSYEKL. V gave up 0 bases and J gave up 6 bases; unmatched junction bases: 8. CDR3 amino acids: CASSQDPSGRAGAGELFF. CDR3 DNA: TGCGCCAGCAGCCAAGACCCTAGCGGGAGGGCCGGGGCCGGGGAGCTGTTTTTT.

The V call is TRBV25-1, the J call TRBJ1-1; D may be TRBD1 (5 bases). The CDR3 runs 16 residues. V dropped 2 bases and J dropped 0 bases, with 13 bases sitting between them. Germline V gene data show CDR1 as MGHDK and CDR2 as SYGVNS. This CDR3 is CASSEKGRNLNTEAFF. The CDR3 region has the DNA TGTGCCAGCAGTGAAAAGGGACGTAACCTGAACACTGAAGCTTTCTTT.

The rearrangement uses TRBV7-6 and TRBJ2-2; possible D gene TRBD1, 6 bases. V dropped 3 bases and J dropped 5 bases, with 13 bases sitting between them. The CDR3 sequence is 15 residues long. Germline-derived CDR1 and CDR2 are SGHVS and FNYEAQ. DNA for the CDR3: TGTGCCAGCAGCTTGGGGGCAGGGGTTACCGGGGAGCTGTTTTTT. It translates to CASSLGAGVTGELFF. Full variable domain (rest looked up from reference TRBV7-6 and TRBJ2-2): GAGVSQSPRYKVTKRGQDVALRCDPISGHVSLYWYRQALGQGPEFLTYFNYEAQQDKSGLPNDRFSAERPEGSISTLTIQRTEQRDSAMYRCASSLGAGVTGELFFGEGSRLTVL.

The chain combines TRBV6-1 with TRBJ1-2, with D possibly TRBD1 on 6 matching bases. The CDR3 contains 14 residues. Per germline, CDR1 MNHNS and CDR2 SASEGT. V lost 7 bases, J lost 8 bases, and 20 bases lay in between. CDR3 nucleotide sequence: TGTGCCAGCACCGTGAGGGGGTTGAGCCAGGGCTACACCTTC. It codes for CASTVRGLSQGYTF.

V and J are TRBV6-5 and TRBJ2-4; the D is unclear. The germline V gene has CDR1 MNHEY and CDR2 SVGAGI. CDR3 size: 11 residues. The germline V and J ends were trimmed by 7 bases and 1 base, with 2 bases remaining between them. The CDR3 region has the DNA TGTGCCAGCATGGCCAAAAACATTCAGTACTTC. This encodes CASMAKNIQYF.

The rearrangement links TRBV21-1 to TRBJ1-1. TRBV21-1 is tagged as a pseudogene. This CDR3 contains 10 residues. The CDR3 DNA follows: TGTGCCAGCACGAGCACTGAAGCTTTCTTT. Protein: CASTSTEAFF.